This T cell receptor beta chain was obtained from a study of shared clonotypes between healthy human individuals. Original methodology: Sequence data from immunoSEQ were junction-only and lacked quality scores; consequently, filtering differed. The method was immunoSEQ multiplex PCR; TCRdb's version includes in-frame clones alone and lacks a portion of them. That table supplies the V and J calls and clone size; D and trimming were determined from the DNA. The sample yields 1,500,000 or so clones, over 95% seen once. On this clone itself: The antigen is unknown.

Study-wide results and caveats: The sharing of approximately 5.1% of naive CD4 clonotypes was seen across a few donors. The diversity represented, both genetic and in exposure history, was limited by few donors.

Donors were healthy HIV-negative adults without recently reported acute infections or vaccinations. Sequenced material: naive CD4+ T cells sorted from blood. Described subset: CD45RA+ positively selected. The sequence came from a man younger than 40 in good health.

Written as DNA, the CDR3 is TGTGCCAGCAGTTTAGTTTGGGGTGAGCAGTTCTTC. Translated, it gives CASSLVWGEQFF. The chain combines TRBV28 with TRBJ2-1; unclear D gene. The CDR3 is 12 amino acids. Trimming removed 2 bases at V and 9 bases at J, with 8 bases between. Germline V gives CDR1 MDHEN, CDR2 SYDVKM.